The 22 T cell receptor beta chains below were found in one sample sequenced in a study of cytomegalovirus exposure and HLA in healthy donors. PCR amplification relied on 60 Vbeta primers (plus 13 Jbeta primers). Clones were sequenced by immunoSEQ multiplex PCR, and TCRdb holds only the in-frame ones, with some missing. Found here are about 150,000 clones, 74% of them singletons; the top ten hold 4.3%. Sequenced sample: PBMCs. These receptors all stem from a man younger than 35 in good health and CMV-seropositive.

The CDR3 loop is CASSIGRVRRGETQYF. As DNA, the CDR3 is TGTGCCAGTAGTATAGGAAGGGTAAGGAGGGGAGAGACCCAGTACTTC. The rearrangement uses TRBV19 and TRBJ2-5, with D possibly TRBD2 on 6 matching bases. Germline CDR1 is LNHDA and CDR2 is SQIVND (reference sequence). This CDR3 has 16 residues. Trimming stripped 1 base from V and 4 bases from J, with 16 bases between.

This chain uses TRBV29-1 with TRBJ2-1; 10 positions agree with TRBD1. CDR1 is SQVTM and CDR2 is ANQGSEA in the germline V gene. This CDR3 contains 16 residues. V shed 1 base, J shed 0 bases, and the junction held 3 bases outside the gene matches. CDR3 DNA: TGCAGCGTTGAAGGGACAGGGGGATTCTCCTACAATGAGCAGTTCTTC. Translating it yields CSVEGTGGFSYNEQFF.

V gene TRBV7-8 combines with J gene TRBJ2-2; D gene unclear. Per the germline V gene, CDR1 is SGHVS and CDR2 is FQNEAQ. The ends were cut back, 0 bases at V and 4 bases at J, with 9 bases in the middle. The CDR3 is 15 residues long. The CDR3 spells CASSLALVVTGELFF. The CDR3, as DNA: TGTGCCAGCAGCTTAGCGTTGGTAGTCACCGGGGAGCTGTTTTTT.

This clone appeared once. The genes are TRBV6-4 and TRBJ2-3, with 7 positions matching TRBD2. Germline V CDR1 and CDR2: MRHNA, SNTAGT. Losses at the gene ends were 5 bases for V and 4 bases for J; bases not matched to a gene: 3. The CDR3 is 13 amino acids. CDR3 sequence (DNA): TGTGCCAGCAGTTCCCGGGGGGCAGATACGCAGTATTTT. Amino acids: CASSSRGADTQYF.

The chain couples TRBV5-6 to TRBJ2-2; 8 bases are shared with TRBD2. The V gene end was trimmed by 4 bases and the J gene end by 3 bases; junction bases not matched to a gene: 5. Germline lookup yields CDR1 SGHDT and CDR2 YYEEEE. This CDR3 spans 15 amino acids. Here the CDR3 DNA reads TGTGCCAGCAGCCGCGGGGGGCTGCACACCGGGGAGCTGTTTTTT. Residues: CASSRGGLHTGELFF. Full variable domain (outside the CDR3, taken from reference TRBV5-6 and TRBJ2-2): DAGVTQSPTHLIKTRGQQVTLRCSPKSGHDTVSWYQQALGQGPQFIFQYYEEEERQRGNFPDRFSGHQFPNYSSELNVNALLLGDSALYLCASSRGGLHTGELFFGEGSRLTVL.

The J gene is TRBJ2-7, the V gene TRBV19, with D possibly TRBD2 on 6 matching bases. Trimming removed 6 bases at V and 6 bases at J, with 18 bases between. CDR1 LNHDA and CDR2 SQIVND come from the germline V gene (reference sequence). The CDR3 covers 14 residues. CDR3 protein: CASRKRALQGEQYF. Here the CDR3 DNA reads TGTGCCAGTAGGAAGCGGGCTTTGCAGGGCGAGCAGTACTTC. Based on the CDR3 plus reference TRBV19 and TRBJ2-7, the full variable domain is DGGITQSPKYLFRKEGQNVTLSCEQNLNHDAMYWYRQDPGQGLRLIYYSQIVNDFQKGDIAEGYSVSREKKESFPLTVTSAQKNPTAFYLCASRKRALQGEQYFGPGTRLTVT.

The chain joins TRBV2 to TRBJ1-1; 9 bases fit TRBD1. Germline V gene lookup returns CDR1 SNHLY and CDR2 FYNNEI. The length of the CDR3 is 14 residues. The V gene end was trimmed by 8 bases and the J gene end by 0 bases; junction bases not matched to a gene: 4. The chain's CDR3 is CASGRDRVNTEAFF. CDR3 DNA sequence: TGTGCCAGCGGTCGGGACAGGGTGAACACTGAAGCTTTCTTT. Combining the CDR3 with reference TRBV2 and TRBJ1-1 gives the whole variable domain EPEVTQTPSHQVTQMGQEVILRCVPISNHLYFYWYRQILGQKVEFLVSFYNNEISEKSEIFDDQFSVERPDGSNFTLKIRSTKLEDSAMYFCASGRDRVNTEAFFGQGTRLTVV.

This sequence joins TRBV7-3 and TRBJ1-2; 7 bases match TRBD1. Per germline, CDR1 SGHTA and CDR2 FQGTGA. J gave up 4 bases and V 5 bases, and 4 bases lay outside the gene matches. This CDR3 is built from 13 residues. CDR3: CASSLGQSYGYTF. DNA for the CDR3: TGTGCCAGCAGCCTGGGACAGAGCTATGGCTACACCTTC.

The gene calls are TRBV5-1 and TRBJ1-1; D call uncertain. Germline values: CDR1 SGHRS, CDR2 YFSETQ. V was shortened by 0 bases and J by 5 bases, with 8 bases between the two germline ends. The CDR3 has 13 amino acids. The CDR3 is CASSLGPRTEAFF. DNA of the CDR3: TGCGCCAGCAGCTTGGGCCCGAGGACTGAAGCTTTCTTT.

J is TRBJ1-3 and V is TRBV6-1; D is ambiguous. Trimming took off 2 bases at V and 9 bases at J, with 20 bases between the two ends. Germline V gene lookup returns CDR1 MNHNS and CDR2 SASEGT. There are 16 residues in the CDR3. Here the CDR3 reads CASSENARLKVGTIYF. As DNA, the CDR3 is TGTGCCAGCAGTGAAAATGCGCGGCTAAAGGTGGGCACCATATATTTT.

The chain employs TRBV4-1 and TRBJ2-2; maybe TRBD2 (7 bases). The V end lost 5 bases, the J end lost 0 bases, and 16 bases lay between the germline ends. Germline loops: CDR1 MGHRA, CDR2 YSYEKL. The CDR3 has 17 residues. Here the CDR3 DNA reads TGCGCCAGCAGCTTCCGGGGGGCAATCGCGAACACCGGGGAGCTGTTTTTT. As protein: CASSFRGAIANTGELFF.

This clone has just a few counts. This rearrangement joins TRBV27 to TRBJ2-7; 9 bases match TRBD1. The CDR3 sequence is 16 residues long. CDR1 and CDR2 from the germline V gene are MNHEY and SMNVEV (reference sequence). With 3 bases clipped from V and 3 bases from J, the junction kept 9 bases outside the gene matches. The CDR3 DNA reads TGTGCCAGCAGTTTCCTAGGACAGGGGACCTTCTACGAGCAGTACTTC. Translating gives CASSFLGQGTFYEQYF.

The chain uses TRBV27 and TRBJ1-1; D is perhaps TRBD1 (6 bases). The CDR3 runs to 14 residues. The germline V gene encodes CDR1 MNHEY and CDR2 SMNVEV (reference sequence). The ends were cut back, 2 bases at V and 4 bases at J, with 11 bases in the middle. CDR3 sequence: CASSLDRLGTEAFF. The CDR3 coding sequence is TGTGCCAGCAGTTTAGACAGGTTGGGCACTGAAGCTTTCTTT.

This rearrangement joins TRBV28 to TRBJ2-1, with a tentative D call TRBD2 (5 bases). The length of the CDR3 is 15 residues. The V end was cut by 9 bases, the J end by 4 bases, with 19 bases between. Per the germline V gene, CDR1 is MDHEN and CDR2 is SYDVKM. The CDR3 loop reads CASSRTRDYYNEQFF. The CDR3 DNA reads TGTGCCAGTTCGAGGACGAGGGATTATTACAATGAGCAGTTCTTC.

This chain links TRBV2 with TRBJ2-7; D gene unclear. This CDR3 spans 13 amino acids. Trimming took off 7 bases at V and 2 bases at J, with 12 bases between the two ends. Germline V lookup: CDR1 SNHLY, CDR2 FYNNEI. The CDR3 protein is CASKHSPAYEQYF. CDR3 coding DNA: TGTGCCAGCAAGCACAGCCCGGCCTACGAGCAGTACTTC.

Turning to this clone: In the same sample, other DNA sequences code for this CDR3. The V and J genes are TRBV4-2 and TRBJ1-3; D not resolved. This CDR3 region has 14 residues. Per the germline V gene, CDR1 is LGHNA and CDR2 is YNFKEQ. The V and J ends lost 4 bases and 2 bases respectively, with 9 bases between them. CDR3 sequence reads: CASSPSGPGNTIYF. CDR3 nucleotide sequence: TGTGCCAGCAGCCCTAGCGGGCCTGGAAACACCATATATTTT.

The CDR3 DNA follows: TGCGCCAGCAGCCCTGGACAGGTGGGGGAGACCCAGTACTTC. Amino acid sequence: CASSPGQVGETQYF. The V call is TRBV5-1, the J call TRBJ2-5, with 7 bases that match TRBD1. After removal of 4 bases from V and 5 bases from J, the junction contained 8 bases not matched to a gene. Germline-derived CDR1 and CDR2 are SGHRS and YFSETQ. This CDR3 has 14 amino acids.

This clone was recorded a few times. This CDR3 is CASGTLKTGPQHF. The CDR3 DNA reads TGCGCCAGCGGGACACTCAAAACGGGGCCCCAGCATTTT. This chain connects TRBV10-1 to TRBJ1-5; TRBD1 is a possible D gene (6 bases). V gave up 8 bases and J gave up 9 bases, with 17 bases separating them. Germline loops: CDR1 WNHNN, CDR2 SYGVQD (reference sequence). The CDR3 runs 13 residues.

This clone has more than one count but fewer than ten. The chain carries TRBV6-6 and TRBJ1-1, with D possibly matching TRBD1 (6 bases). V was trimmed by 2 bases and J by 1 base, leaving 14 bases between them. The CDR3 sequence is 16 residues long. Germline V gene sequence: CDR1 MNHNY, CDR2 SVGAGI (reference sequence). CDR3 amino acids: CASSYPIDRRNTEAFF. The CDR3 DNA reads TGTGCCAGCAGTTACCCAATTGACAGGCGGAACACTGAAGCTTTCTTT.

The chain links TRBV18 to TRBJ2-7, with 13 bases lining up with TRBD2. V was pared by 6 bases and J by 9 bases, with 8 bases of the junction left unmatched. CDR3 length equals 14 residues. Germline CDR1 KGHSH, CDR2 LQKENI. CDR3 coding DNA: TGTGCCAGCTCCAGAACTAGCGGGGGGGCCGCGCAGTACTTC. Translating it yields CASSRTSGGAAQYF.

The chain carries TRBV2 and TRBJ2-5; 10 nucleotides agree with TRBD2. Germline V CDR1 and CDR2: SNHLY, FYNNEI. With V trimmed by 4 bases and J by 5 bases, 4 bases remained unmatched. The CDR3 contains 14 residues. The CDR3 bases are TGTGCCAGCAGTGCACGACTAGCGGGTGAGACCCAGTACTTC. Translation gives CASSARLAGETQYF.

The table lists this clone with a count of one. The CDR3 region has the DNA TGTGCCAGCATGCGTACCGGGACAGGGAATGAAAAACTGTTTTTT. Its translation: CASMRTGTGNEKLFF. The gene calls are TRBV27 and TRBJ1-4, with 9 bases fitting TRBD1. The length of the CDR3 is 15 residues. Germline V gives CDR1 MNHEY, CDR2 SMNVEV (reference sequence). V lost 7 bases, J lost 5 bases, and 8 bases stayed unmatched. The entire variable domain, with the rest obtained from reference TRBV27 and TRBJ1-4, is as follows: EAQVTQNPRYLITVTGKKLTVTCSQNMNHEYMSWYRQDPGLGLRQIYYSMNVEVTDKGDVPEGYKVSRKEKRNFPLILESPSPNQTSLYFCASMRTGTGNEKLFFGSGTQLSVL.